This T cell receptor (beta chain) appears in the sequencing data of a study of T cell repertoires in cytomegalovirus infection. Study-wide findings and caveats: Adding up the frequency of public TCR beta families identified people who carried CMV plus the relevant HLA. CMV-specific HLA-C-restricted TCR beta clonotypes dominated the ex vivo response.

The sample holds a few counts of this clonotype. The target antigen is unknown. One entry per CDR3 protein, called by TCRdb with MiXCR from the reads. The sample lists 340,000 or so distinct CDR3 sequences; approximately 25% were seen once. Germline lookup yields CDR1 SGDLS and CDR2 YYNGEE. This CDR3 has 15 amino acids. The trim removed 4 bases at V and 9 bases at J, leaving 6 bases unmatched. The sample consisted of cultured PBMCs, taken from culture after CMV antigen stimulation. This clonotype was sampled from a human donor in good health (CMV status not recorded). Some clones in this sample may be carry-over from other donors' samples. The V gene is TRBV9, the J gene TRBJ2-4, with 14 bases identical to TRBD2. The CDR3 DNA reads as TGTGCCAGCAGCCCAGGGACTAGCGGGAGTGGCATTCAGTACTTC. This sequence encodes CASSPGTSGSGIQYF.